This section outlines one TCR beta chain sequence together with its context. Its cognate antigen is unknown. The data were taken from a study of regulatory T cells in long-lasting Graves disease. Study information: Newly diagnosed Graves' patients had under 3 months of antithyroid drugs.

Study findings and constraints: A greater number of public clonotypes (2,741) was shared by persistent patients than by new patients (about 880).

Arm-PCR of CDR3 regions and iRepertoire HTBI primers were used to build TCR beta libraries. TCRdb ran MiXCR on the multiplex PCR reads and lists one entry per CDR3 protein. This sample yields 350,000 to 400,000 distinct CDR3 sequences, of which 16% are seen a single time; 20% to 25% belongs to the top ten. The time point here: newly diagnosed GD, antithyroid drugs for less than 3 months. The TCR library was made from RNA that had been extracted from PBMCs in TRIzol. These data were likewise used in another study, on T cells in Graves' hyperthyroidism and ophthalmopathy.

This TCR was sampled from a woman between 18 and 29 years old with Graves disease. The sample was peripheral blood mononuclear cells (PBMCs), taken at new diagnosis, from a patient treated with antithyroid drugs.

CDR3 in amino acids: CASNRGQWNTEAFF. The DNA for the CDR3 is TGCGCCAGCAACAGGGGCCAGTGGAACACTGAAGCTTTCTTT. V and J are TRBV10-2 and TRBJ1-1, with 7 bases matching TRBD1. CDR1 WSHSY and CDR2 SAAADI come from the germline V gene. This CDR3 contains 14 residues. V lost 7 bases to trimming and J lost 1 base; unmatched junction nucleotides: 6.